The 21 T cell receptor beta chains listed next were all sequenced from one sample in a study of T-cell memory formation after mild COVID-19. TCRdb itself ran the 5' RACE reads through MiXCR, one entry per CDR3 protein. The table has about 320,000 distinct CDR3 sequences, about 13% seen once. The sample comprised PBMCs or a T cell subset sorted from them (not recorded which). Receptor source: a man between 18 and 29 years old who had mild COVID-19 (a few samples of this study predate the infection). Cell type and time point are not known.

This chain joins TRBV11-2 and TRBJ2-7; D unresolved. The V gene lost 1 base and the J gene lost 0 bases, with 7 bases spanning the gap. The CDR3 extends over 14 amino acids. Looked up from germline, CDR1 is SGHAT and CDR2 is FQNNGV. CDR3 nucleotides: TGTGCCAGCAGCTTAGGTCCACTCTCCTACGAGCAGTACGTC. Translation: CASSLGPLSYEQYV.

J is TRBJ2-5 and V is TRBV20-1; 8 nucleotides agree with TRBD2. The CDR3 length is 13 residues. The J segment lost 5 bases and the V segment lost 3 bases, leaving 5 bases of the junction unmatched. Germline CDR1 DFQATT, CDR2 SNEGSKA (reference sequence). Written as DNA, the CDR3 is TGCAGTGCTAGTTCGGGGGGGGATGAGACCCAGTACTTC. This gives the protein CSASSGGDETQYF.

This clonotype was observed a handful of times. The chain couples TRBV6-5 to TRBJ2-6; D remains ambiguous. Trimming removed 3 bases at V and 4 bases at J, with 4 bases between. This CDR3 spans 13 amino acids. From germline, CDR1 is MNHEY and CDR2 SVGAGI. The CDR3 DNA sequence: TGTGCCAGCAGTTATGGGGGGGCCAACGTCCTGACTTTC. It translates to CASSYGGANVLTF.

This sequence joins TRBV10-3 and TRBJ1-1; perhaps TRBD1 as D (6 bases). The CDR3 runs to 12 residues. V was trimmed by 11 bases and J by 0 bases, leaving 10 bases between them. Germline assignment: CDR1 ENHRY and CDR2 SYGVKD. CDR3 sequence: CASGHLNTEAFF. The CDR3 DNA is TGTGCCTCGGGACACTTGAACACTGAAGCTTTCTTT.

The chain recombines TRBV6-1 with TRBJ2-1, with 11 nucleotides matching TRBD1. The CDR3 runs to 15 residues. CDR1 and CDR2 from the germline V gene are MNHNS and SASEGT. The J segment lost 10 bases and the V segment lost 2 bases, leaving 7 bases of the junction unmatched. In DNA, the CDR3 is TGTGCCAGCAGTGAAATGGGACAGGGGGGGAAAGAGCAGTTCTTC. It codes for CASSEMGQGGKEQFF.

This rearrangement joins TRBV6-1 to TRBJ2-1, with D tentatively TRBD2 (6 bases). Looked up from germline, CDR1 is MNHNS and CDR2 is SASEGT. This CDR3 contains 15 residues. V dropped 6 bases and J dropped 8 bases, with 20 bases sitting between them. CDR3 in DNA: TGTGCCAGCAGAGCCAGGGACTGGGGGACCGATGAGCAGTTCTTC. It specifies CASRARDWGTDEQFF.

The chain recombines TRBV7-2 with TRBJ2-1; no clear D gene. The length of the CDR3 is 12 residues. The V gene lost 5 bases and the J gene lost 10 bases, with 12 bases spanning the gap. CDR1 and CDR2 from the germline V gene are SGHTA and FQGNSA. DNA for the CDR3: TGTGCCAGCAGCACCAACTACGAAGAGCAGTTCTTC. Its protein is CASSTNYEEQFF. The whole variable domain, filled in from reference TRBV7-2 and TRBJ2-1, reads GAGVSQSPSNKVTEKGKDVELRCDPISGHTALYWYRQSLGQGLEFLIYFQGNSAPDKSGLPSDRFSAERTGGSVSTLTIQRTQQEDSAVYLCASSTNYEEQFFGPGTRLTVL.

The V gene is TRBV19, the J gene TRBJ1-2; 7 bases are shared with TRBD1. The germline V gene encodes CDR1 LNHDA and CDR2 SQIVND (reference sequence). The CDR3 length is 13 residues. The V gene end was trimmed by 8 bases and the J gene end by 4 bases; junction bases not matched to a gene: 7. CDR3 coding DNA: TGTGCCAGTTGGACAGGAGGACGCTATGGCTACACCTTC. Translating gives CASWTGGRYGYTF.

The gene calls are TRBV20-1 and TRBJ1-3, with D unclear. The V end lost 5 bases, the J end lost 4 bases, and 6 bases lay between the germline ends. CDR3 length: 11 residues. Germline CDR1 DFQATT, CDR2 SNEGSKA (reference sequence). The CDR3 region has the DNA TGCAGTGCTCAAGGGGGAAACACCATATATTTT. Protein product: CSAQGGNTIYF.

This clonotype has only a few counts. This chain connects TRBV30 to TRBJ2-1, with unresolved D. The CDR3 is 12 residues long. Germline assignment: CDR1 GTSNPN and CDR2 SVGIG (reference sequence). The V end was cut by 2 bases, the J end by 10 bases, with 12 bases between. DNA of the CDR3: TGTGCCTGGAGTAAATTCGGCAGAGAGCAGTTCTTC. It codes for CAWSKFGREQFF. The entire variable domain, with the rest obtained from reference TRBV30 and TRBJ2-1, is as follows: SQTIHQWPATLVQPVGSPLSLECTVEGTSNPNLYWYRQAAGRGLQLLFYSVGIGQISSEVPQNLSASRPQDRQFILSSKKLLLSDSGFYLCAWSKFGREQFFGPGTRLTVL.

This clonotype was seen a handful of times. The chain recombines TRBV12-3 or TRBV12-4 with TRBJ2-1, with D possibly TRBD2 on 5 matching bases. Between the trimmed V and J ends, which lost 6 bases and 0 bases, there was a span of 12 bases. The CDR3 sequence is 15 residues long. The CDR3: CASSQTTYSYNEQFF. For the CDR3, the DNA is TGTGCCAGCAGCCAGACTACCTACTCCTACAATGAGCAGTTCTTC.

The V call is TRBV20-1, the J call TRBJ2-3; the D gene is possibly TRBD2 (6 bases). The CDR3 runs to 13 residues. The germline gives CDR1 DFQATT, CDR2 SNEGSKA (reference sequence). V dropped 6 bases and J dropped 2 bases, with 12 bases sitting between them. The CDR3 coding sequence is TGCAGTGCCGGGCGGGGTTACACAGATACGCAGTATTTT. It specifies CSAGRGYTDTQYF.

This clonotype was counted between two and nine times. The V call is TRBV4-1, the J call TRBJ2-7; no clear D gene. The germline gives CDR1 MGHRA, CDR2 YSYEKL. Trimming pared 2 bases from V and 6 bases from J, leaving 14 bases between. CDR3 size: 14 residues. As DNA, the CDR3 is TGCGCCAGCAGCCAAAGAACAGACCCTTCCGAGCAGTACTTC. Translating gives CASSQRTDPSEQYF.

The chain carries TRBV20-1 and TRBJ2-3; unclear D gene. This CDR3 comprises 14 residues. V lost 3 bases and J lost 1, with 11 bases in between. From germline, CDR1 is DFQATT and CDR2 SNEGSKA (reference sequence). CDR3 nucleotides: TGCAGTGCTAGCCGCGACATACGCACAGATACGCAGTATTTT. Its translation: CSASRDIRTDTQYF.

This clonotype has a handful of counts. This chain connects TRBV7-2 to TRBJ1-5, with a weak D call TRBD1 (6 bases). Trimming removed 2 bases at V and 0 bases at J, with 17 bases between. This CDR3 comprises 18 residues. The germline V gene encodes CDR1 SGHTA and CDR2 FQGNSA. The CDR3 coding sequence is TGTGCCAGCAGCTTAATCGGGGGCGGAGGAGGTAGCAATCAGCCCCAGCATTTT. It is translated as CASSLIGGGGGSNQPQHF.

The chain's CDR3 is CASSYGGGVTDTQYF. In nucleotides, the CDR3 is TGTGCCAGCAGTTACGGCGGGGGGGTCACAGATACGCAGTATTTT. The chain recombines TRBV6-5 with TRBJ2-3; 9 positions match TRBD2. There are 15 residues in the CDR3. V was pared by 2 bases and J by 2 bases, with 2 bases of the junction left unmatched. Germline loops: CDR1 MNHEY, CDR2 SVGAGI.

V gene TRBV20-1 combines with J gene TRBJ2-1; D not resolved. The CDR3 has 13 amino acids. Germline V gene lookup returns CDR1 DFQATT and CDR2 SNEGSKA (reference sequence). V lost 0 bases, J lost 8 bases, and 11 bases lay in between. The CDR3 nucleotides are TGCAGTGCTAGAGATCCGAGAAGGGATGAGCAGTTCTTC. This sequence encodes CSARDPRRDEQFF.

This chain uses TRBV12-3 or TRBV12-4 with TRBJ2-7; 7 nucleotides agree with TRBD2. This CDR3 contains 14 residues. V dropped 7 bases and J dropped 4; count of bases not matched to a gene: 10. The CDR3 DNA sequence: TGTGCCAGCATCCCGACGCGGGGGAAGTACGAGCAGTACGTC. Translating it yields CASIPTRGKYEQYV.

This chain links TRBV2 with TRBJ1-5; no reliable D call. Between the trimmed V and J ends, which lost 5 bases and 12 bases, there was a span of 14 bases. The CDR3 has 12 residues. In germline, CDR1 is SNHLY, CDR2 FYNNEI. CDR3 in amino acids: CASSNDDPGQHF. The CDR3 DNA sequence: TGTGCCAGCAGTAATGACGACCCCGGCCAGCATTTT.

V usage is TRBV4-3 and J usage is TRBJ2-1; 7 nucleotides line up with TRBD2. Germline CDR1 and CDR2: LGHNA and YSLEER. V was clipped by 0 bases and J by 10 bases; unmatched bases: 9. This CDR3 has 15 amino acids. CDR3 protein: CASSQDRRAGEEQFF. In DNA form, the CDR3 reads TGCGCCAGCAGCCAAGATCGTAGGGCGGGGGAGGAGCAGTTCTTC.

V and J are TRBV6-6 and TRBJ2-1, with D perhaps TRBD1 (6 bases). The V and J ends lost 8 bases and 0 bases respectively, with 17 bases between them. Germline CDR1 and CDR2: MNHNY and SVGAGI (reference sequence). CDR3 length equals 16 residues. CDR3 coding DNA: TGTGCCAGCGGGGGCAGGGGCGGGTTCTCCTACAATGAGCAGTTCTTC. Translation gives CASGGRGGFSYNEQFF.